Shown below are 25 T cell receptor beta chains from a single sample sequenced in a study of blood T cell repertoires in COVID-19. The repertoire was sequenced with immunoSEQ multiplex PCR; TCRdb's copy has only in-frame clones and lacks some. The sample holds 150,000 to 200,000 clones; approximately 80% are singletons and the top ten take roughly 5.6%. The material sequenced was PBMCs or T cells enriched from blood (not recorded which). The receptors were gathered from a man between 70 and 80 years old who had been exposed to COVID-19.

The rearrangement uses TRBV7-3 and TRBJ1-1; 7 bases agree with TRBD1. The ends lost 2 bases at V and 5 bases at J; junction bases unmatched: 5. The CDR3 has 14 residues. Germline-derived CDR1 and CDR2 are SGHTA and FQGTGA. CDR3 sequence reads: CASSLQGVKTEAFF. The CDR3 DNA sequence: TGTGCCAGCAGCTTACAGGGGGTAAAAACTGAAGCTTTCTTT.

The rearrangement uses TRBV19 and TRBJ1-2, with D tentatively TRBD1 (5 bases). The CDR3 runs 17 residues. Trimming stripped 8 bases from V and 4 bases from J, with 26 bases between. Per germline, CDR1 LNHDA and CDR2 SQIVND (reference sequence). CDR3 in amino acids: CASRVGQGRKPSYGYTF. CDR3 in DNA: TGTGCCAGTCGTGTCGGGCAGGGTCGGAAGCCTAGCTATGGCTACACCTTC.

The J gene is TRBJ2-3, the V gene TRBV5-1, with D maybe TRBD2 (5 bases). This CDR3 is 14 amino acids long. Germline CDR1 and CDR2: SGHRS and YFSETQ. Trimming cost V 5 bases and J 4 bases, with 14 bases left between them. The DNA of the CDR3 is TGCGCCAGCAGTGATACTAGTGCCGCAGATACGCAGTATTTT. The encoded protein is CASSDTSAADTQYF.

The rearrangement links TRBV29-1 to TRBJ1-1, with D possibly being TRBD1 (5 bases). CDR1 is SQVTM, CDR2 ANQGSEA, per germline. The CDR3 is made up of 14 amino acids. V lost 2 bases and J 2 bases, leaving 12 bases between the germline ends. CDR3 DNA: TGCAGCGTTGAACCTTTCACAGGAAACACTGAAGCTTTCTTT. It yields the protein CSVEPFTGNTEAFF.

The genes are TRBV19 and TRBJ2-6; possible D gene TRBD2, 7 bases. The germline V gene has CDR1 LNHDA and CDR2 SQIVND (reference sequence). The ends were cut back, 6 bases at V and 1 base at J, with 16 bases in the middle. The CDR3 runs to 17 residues. The CDR3 loop is CASRWGGRLSGANVLTF. The CDR3 region has the DNA TGTGCCAGTAGATGGGGGGGCAGACTATCTGGGGCCAACGTCCTGACTTTC.

The chain links TRBV19 to TRBJ1-2; D not certain. The germline V gene encodes CDR1 LNHDA and CDR2 SQIVND (reference sequence). With 6 bases removed from V and 2 bases from J, the gap between germline ends came to 7 bases. The CDR3 length is 12 residues. DNA of the CDR3: TGTGCCAGTAGGGGAGGGAACTATGGCTACACCTTC. Amino acid sequence: CASRGGNYGYTF.

This clone was observed a handful of times. The V gene is TRBV5-4, the J gene TRBJ1-2, with D unresolved. Germline values: CDR1 SGHNT, CDR2 YYREEE (reference sequence). V was shortened by 2 bases and J by 6 bases, with 17 bases between the two germline ends. This CDR3 comprises 15 residues. The CDR3 region is CASSFGISAGDGYTF. Here the CDR3 DNA reads TGTGCCAGCAGCTTTGGAATCTCGGCAGGCGATGGCTACACCTTC.

The rearrangement links TRBV30 to TRBJ1-2; 8 nucleotides match TRBD1. V was pared by 0 bases and J by 4 bases, with 10 bases of the junction left unmatched. Germline V gene lookup returns CDR1 GTSNPN and CDR2 SVGIG (reference sequence). CDR3 size: 16 residues. The CDR3 nucleotides read TGTGCCTGGAGTGTACCCAACGCAGGGGGCATCTATGGCTACACCTTC. Its protein product is CAWSVPNAGGIYGYTF.

This chain joins TRBV28 and TRBJ1-6, with 8 bases lining up with TRBD1. Germline trimming cut 5 bases from V and 5 bases from J; bases unmatched to any gene: 20. Germline-derived CDR1 and CDR2 are MDHEN and SYDVKM. This CDR3 spans 20 amino acids. CDR3 sequence: CASSVRQGTLGARDNSPLHF. The CDR3 nucleotides read TGTGCCAGCAGTGTTCGACAGGGGACCCTTGGGGCTAGGGATAATTCACCCCTCCACTTT.

This chain links TRBV4-3 with TRBJ1-1, with 8 bases aligning to TRBD1. The V gene's germline CDR1 is LGHNA and CDR2 YSLEER. This CDR3 has 14 amino acids. After removal of 4 bases from V and 0 bases from J, the junction contained 1 base not matched to a gene. CDR3 in amino acids: CASSRTGMNTEAFF. In DNA, the CDR3 is TGCGCCAGCAGCCGGACAGGGATGAACACTGAAGCTTTCTTT.

The chain joins TRBV19 to TRBJ1-3, with a possible D match to TRBD1 (6 bases). The CDR3 totals 14 residues. With 5 bases removed from V and 4 bases from J, the gap between germline ends came to 12 bases. CDR1 is LNHDA and CDR2 is SQIVND in the germline V gene (reference sequence). Here the CDR3 reads CASSSRTEGNTIYF. Here the CDR3 DNA reads TGTGCCAGTAGTTCACGGACAGAAGGAAACACCATATATTTT.

The chain couples TRBV5-5 to TRBJ1-1; 8 bases map to TRBD1. The V and J ends lost 4 bases and 3 bases, in that order; junction bases with no gene match: 5. Looked up from germline, CDR1 is SGHKS and CDR2 is YYEKEE (reference sequence). The CDR3 contains 14 residues. The CDR3 sequence: CASSQGADYTEAFF. The CDR3 DNA is TGTGCCAGCAGCCAGGGGGCCGATTACACTGAAGCTTTCTTT.

In regard to this clone: A read error may account for a junction end that differs from germline. This chain connects TRBV5-6 to TRBJ2-3, with TRBD1 matching 9 bases. The germline V gene has CDR1 SGHDT and CDR2 YYEEEE. The CDR3 is 12 residues long. The CDR3 DNA follows: TGTGCCAGCAGCTTGATGGGGACAGGGAGAGGTTTT. Translating it yields CASSLMGTGRGF. Together with reference TRBV5-6 and TRBJ2-3, the CDR3 gives the full variable domain: DAGVTQSPTHLIKTRGQQVTLRCSPKSGHDTVSWYQQALGQGPQFIFQYYEEEERQRGNFPDRFSGHQFPNYSSELNVNALLLGDSALYLCASSLMGTGRGFGPGTRLTVL.

The chain combines TRBV7-3 with TRBJ1-3; D is perhaps TRBD1 (5 bases). The V end was cut by 5 bases, the J end by 1 base, with 15 bases between. This CDR3 has 16 residues. Germline V gene sequence: CDR1 SGHTA, CDR2 FQGTGA. The DNA of the CDR3 is TGTGCCAGCAGCCCCGGGGGGGGAGCTTCTGGAAACACCATATATTTT. Its translation is CASSPGGGASGNTIYF.

The chain recombines TRBV5-1 with TRBJ1-3; D gene unclear. Germline V gene data show CDR1 as SGHRS and CDR2 as YFSETQ. V lost 0 bases to trimming and J lost 0 bases, with 10 bases between them. The CDR3 has 16 amino acids. This CDR3 is CASSLALGRSGNTIYF. CDR3 sequence (DNA): TGCGCCAGCAGCTTGGCCCTAGGTCGCTCTGGAAACACCATATATTTT. Using reference TRBV5-1 and TRBJ1-3 for the parts outside the CDR3, the full variable domain is KAGVTQTPRYLIKTRGQQVTLSCSPISGHRSVSWYQQTPGQGLQFLFEYFSETQRNKGNFPGRFSGRQFSNSRSEMNVSTLELGDSALYLCASSLALGRSGNTIYFGEGSWLTVV.

This sequence joins TRBV19 and TRBJ1-1, with D possibly being TRBD1 (5 bases). Trimming took 3 bases from V and 5 from J, leaving 16 bases between them. Per the germline V gene, CDR1 is LNHDA and CDR2 is SQIVND (reference sequence). The CDR3 sequence is 15 residues long. CDR3 DNA: TGTGCCAGTAGTATCCGCGCCCGGGGGGGGACTGAAGCTTTCTTT. This encodes CASSIRARGGTEAFF.

This clone was seen a single time. This chain links TRBV19 with TRBJ1-1; 10 positions agree with TRBD1. Germline assignment: CDR1 LNHDA and CDR2 SQIVND (reference sequence). The CDR3 has 14 amino acids. V gave up 1 base and J gave up 13 bases; unmatched junction bases: 9. CDR3 region: CASSIAGQGNFGFF. CDR3 nucleotide sequence: TGTGCCAGTAGTATAGCGGGACAGGGGAATTTCGGTTTCTTT.

This clone was recorded a few times. The chain is built from TRBV6-2 or TRBV6-3 and TRBJ2-3; the D is unclear. The CDR3 runs to 13 residues. V lost 0 bases and J 3 bases, leaving 4 bases between the germline ends. From germline, CDR1 is MNHEY and CDR2 SVGEGT. In DNA form, the CDR3 reads TGTGCCAGCAGTTACTCGGAGACAGATACGCAGTATTTT. Translated: CASSYSETDTQYF.

The chain employs TRBV6-5 and TRBJ1-6; 9 bases agree with TRBD1. CDR1 and CDR2 from the germline V gene are MNHEY and SVGAGI. V gave up 10 bases and J gave up 7 bases; unmatched junction bases: 11. This CDR3 has 15 residues. CDR3 DNA: TGTGCCACCCAGGGGACAGGGATGCGGAATTCACCCCTCCACTTT. Protein: CATQGTGMRNSPLHF.

The chain links TRBV28 to TRBJ2-2; 7 nucleotides match TRBD1. J was trimmed by 5 bases and V by 6 bases; bases with no gene match: 9. Germline CDR1 MDHEN, CDR2 SYDVKM. CDR3 length: 15 amino acids. CDR3 coding DNA: TGTGCCAGCAGCATTACCGGGACAGCAACCGGGGAGCTGTTTTTT. This sequence encodes CASSITGTATGELFF. The whole variable domain, filled in from reference TRBV28 and TRBJ2-2, reads DVKVTQSSRYLVKRTGEKVFLECVQDMDHENMFWYRQDPGLGLRLIYFSYDVKMKEKGDIPEGYSVSREKKERFSLILESASTNQTSMYLCASSITGTATGELFFGEGSRLTVL.

V usage is TRBV3-1 (or the pseudogene TRBV3-2) and J usage is TRBJ2-3; D might be TRBD2 (6 bases). The CDR3 runs 15 residues. Trimming stripped 1 base from V and 1 base from J, with 9 bases between. In germline, CDR1 is LGHDT, CDR2 YNNKEL (reference sequence). The CDR3 sequence is CASSQGGLGTDTQYF. In nucleotides, the CDR3 is TGTGCCAGCAGCCAAGGGGGACTCGGCACAGATACGCAGTATTTT.

This clone was observed a single time. J is TRBJ2-1 and V is TRBV19, with D tentatively TRBD2 (6 bases). Germline CDR1 and CDR2: LNHDA and SQIVND (reference sequence). V gave up 5 bases and J gave up 7 bases, with 21 bases separating them. This CDR3 contains 16 residues. This chain's CDR3 is CASSLIAAPDLNEQFF. For the CDR3, the DNA is TGTGCCAGTAGTCTCATAGCGGCTCCCGACCTTAATGAGCAGTTCTTC.

V usage is TRBV5-1 and J usage is TRBJ2-5; D perhaps matches TRBD2 (6 bases). The CDR3 runs to 16 residues. V dropped 4 bases and J dropped 5 bases, with 21 bases sitting between them. Germline loops: CDR1 SGHRS, CDR2 YFSETQ. CDR3 amino acids: CASSLDGASRGETQYF. In DNA form, the CDR3 reads TGCGCCAGCAGCCTGGATGGGGCCTCCCGGGGGGAGACCCAGTACTTC.

This chain links TRBV7-2 with TRBJ1-3, with 7 bases lining up with TRBD1. The V and J ends lost 7 bases and 8 bases, in that order; junction bases with no gene match: 17. This CDR3 is 16 amino acids long. Germline CDR1 is SGHTA and CDR2 is FQGNSA. The CDR3 DNA follows: TGTGCCAGCACCCTTGGGACAGTGAAATTAACGGACACCATATATTTT. This codes for CASTLGTVKLTDTIYF.

V gene TRBV7-9 combines with J gene TRBJ2-7; 7 bases are a match to TRBD1. V was clipped by 4 bases and J by 5 bases; unmatched bases: 2. The CDR3 has 12 amino acids. Per the germline V gene, CDR1 is SEHNR and CDR2 is FQNEAQ (reference sequence). The CDR3 bases are TGTGCCAGCAGCTCGACAGGGAACGAGCAGTACTTC. Amino acids: CASSSTGNEQYF.